These 15 T cell receptor beta chains share one sample of origin, sequenced in a study of T cells in narcolepsy. Assay: immunoSEQ multiplex PCR; the TCRdb copy retains only in-frame clones and omits some. There are tens of thousands of clones in the sample; around 85% occur only once, and about 9.4% lies in the top ten. What was sequenced was memory (CD45RA-) CD4+ T cells from blood. The receptors derive from a human donor in good health.

This chain uses TRBV6-6 with TRBJ1-2; possible D gene TRBD1, 5 bases. Germline loops: CDR1 MNHNY, CDR2 SVGAGI (reference sequence). V lost 6 bases and J 8 bases, leaving 10 bases between the germline ends. The length of the CDR3 is 11 residues. CDR3 region: CASSQGWGYTF. The CDR3 bases are TGTGCCAGCAGCCAGGGTTGGGGCTACACCTTC.

The chain recombines TRBV6-6 with TRBJ1-2; unclear D gene. The germline gives CDR1 MNHNY, CDR2 SVGAGI (reference sequence). With 4 bases removed from V and 4 bases from J, the gap between germline ends came to 13 bases. This CDR3 is built from 14 residues. CDR3: CASSSVEAGYGYTF. Here the CDR3 DNA reads TGTGCCAGCAGTTCCGTTGAGGCGGGCTATGGCTACACCTTC.

The chain carries TRBV6-1 and TRBJ2-5; TRBD1 matches 9 bases. The CDR3 has 15 amino acids. Germline V gene sequence: CDR1 MNHNS, CDR2 SASEGT. V gave up 7 bases and J gave up 0 bases; unmatched junction bases: 6. The CDR3 sequence: CASKGTGMYQETQYF. For the CDR3, the DNA is TGTGCCAGCAAGGGGACAGGGATGTACCAAGAGACCCAGTACTTC.

V usage is TRBV11-2 and J usage is TRBJ2-3, with D possibly TRBD1 on 5 matching bases. Germline CDR1 reads SGHAT; CDR2 reads FQNNGV. The CDR3 runs 15 residues. The V gene lost 5 bases and the J gene lost 5 bases, with 17 bases spanning the gap. The CDR3 reads CASSDPTETGDTQYF. Here the CDR3 DNA reads TGTGCCAGCAGCGACCCGACAGAGACTGGAGATACGCAGTATTTT.

The rearrangement links TRBV15 to TRBJ1-3, with 8 nucleotides matching TRBD1. J was trimmed by 0 bases and V by 0 bases; bases with no gene match: 10. This CDR3 contains 19 residues. From germline, CDR1 is LNHNV and CDR2 YYDKDF (reference sequence). CDR3 bases: TGTGCCACCAGCAGAGATCGCAGTGGGACAGGCCGCTCTGGAAACACCATATATTTT. This translates into CATSRDRSGTGRSGNTIYF.

The chain combines TRBV19 with TRBJ2-1, with 11 nucleotides matching TRBD2. With V trimmed by 4 bases and J by 5 bases, 1 base remained unmatched. Germline lookup yields CDR1 LNHDA and CDR2 SQIVND (reference sequence). This CDR3 is 14 amino acids long. The CDR3 loop is CASSRGLADNEQFF. CDR3 nucleotide sequence: TGTGCCAGTAGTAGGGGACTAGCGGACAATGAGCAGTTCTTC.

The chain recombines TRBV7-6 with TRBJ2-5; 13 bases are a match to TRBD2. The germline V gene encodes CDR1 SGHVS and CDR2 FNYEAQ. The V gene end was trimmed by 5 bases and the J gene end by 2 bases; junction bases not matched to a gene: 2. The CDR3 totals 15 residues. This CDR3 is CASSPLAGGQETQYF. The DNA for the CDR3 is TGTGCCAGCAGCCCACTAGCGGGAGGGCAAGAGACCCAGTACTTC.

This clone was picked up a small number of times. V and J are TRBV18 and TRBJ1-3, with D uncertain. The CDR3 contains 15 residues. Trimming stripped 4 bases from V and 0 bases from J, with 10 bases between. Germline CDR1 reads KGHSH; CDR2 reads LQKENI. Here the CDR3 reads CASSQGGNSGNTIYF. CDR3 DNA: TGTGCCAGCTCACAGGGCGGAAACTCTGGAAACACCATATATTTT.

This clone was counted between two and nine times. The gene calls are TRBV7-8 and TRBJ1-4; 11 nucleotides agree with TRBD1. The trim removed 4 bases at V and 8 bases at J, leaving 9 bases unmatched. CDR3 length: 16 amino acids. Germline V CDR1 and CDR2: SGHVS, FQNEAQ. Here the CDR3 reads CASSSTRTGGEEKLFF. The CDR3 nucleotides are TGTGCCAGCAGCTCCACAAGGACAGGGGGCGAGGAAAAACTGTTTTTT.

This chain joins TRBV6-6 and TRBJ1-3, with a weak D call TRBD1 (6 bases). Germline V gene lookup returns CDR1 MNHNY and CDR2 SVGAGI (reference sequence). The CDR3 covers 11 residues. V was pared by 7 bases and J by 8 bases, with 9 bases between. The CDR3 reads CASKGGYTIYF. The CDR3, as DNA: TGTGCCAGCAAGGGGGGTTACACCATATATTTT.

J is TRBJ2-2 and V is TRBV29-1, with D perhaps assigned TRBD1 or TRBD2 (5 bases each). Germline V gene lookup returns CDR1 SQVTM and CDR2 ANQGSEA. This CDR3 contains 13 residues. This CDR3 reads CSGTRRITGELFF. In DNA, the CDR3 is TGCAGTGGGACCAGGAGAATTACCGGGGAGCTGTTTTTT.

J is TRBJ1-5 and V is TRBV15, with a weak D call TRBD1 (6 bases). CDR1 and CDR2 (germline): LNHNV, YYDKDF (reference sequence). This CDR3 spans 16 amino acids. V was cut by 5 bases and J by 0 bases, with 14 bases left in between. The CDR3: CATSEKGGYSNQPQHF. In DNA, the CDR3 is TGTGCCACCAGCGAAAAGGGGGGATATAGCAATCAGCCCCAGCATTTT.

The rearrangement links TRBV11-2 to TRBJ1-4; D gene uncertain. Trimming removed 4 bases from V and 8 bases from J, with 8 bases in between. This CDR3 is built from 12 residues. Per germline, CDR1 SGHAT and CDR2 FQNNGV. The CDR3 spells CASSWTLEKLFF. The CDR3 nucleotides are TGTGCCAGCAGCTGGACCTTGGAAAAACTGTTTTTT.

This chain links TRBV6-1 with TRBJ1-1, with 10 nucleotides matching TRBD1. J gave up 4 bases and V 8 bases, and 7 bases lay outside the gene matches. The CDR3 sequence is 14 residues long. CDR1 and CDR2 (germline): MNHNS, SASEGT. In DNA, the CDR3 is TGTGCCAGCGTCCCGGGACAGGGGACCACTGAAGCTTTCTTT. This codes for CASVPGQGTTEAFF.

The chain links TRBV6-5 to TRBJ2-1; D is unresolved. CDR3 size: 13 residues. Looked up from germline, CDR1 is MNHEY and CDR2 is SVGAGI. Trimming pared 5 bases from V and 9 bases from J, leaving 14 bases between. The CDR3 sequence is CASSEAKVGEQFF. The CDR3 nucleotides are TGTGCCAGCAGTGAAGCGAAGGTGGGTGAGCAGTTCTTC.